The 21 T cell receptor beta chains presented below share a single source sample, sequenced in a study of blood T cell repertoires in COVID-19. The assay was immunoSEQ multiplex PCR, and TCRdb's table has in-frame clones only and misses some. Of 280,000 or so clones in the sample, over 75% were seen once. Material for sequencing was PBMCs or T cells enriched from blood (not recorded which). The source is a man aged 25 to 40 who had recovered from COVID-19.

The chain couples TRBV30 to TRBJ2-7; possible D gene TRBD2, 5 bases. This CDR3 is built from 12 residues. Germline lookup yields CDR1 GTSNPN and CDR2 SVGIG (reference sequence). The germline V and J ends were trimmed by 4 bases and 4 bases, with 11 bases remaining between them. CDR3 sequence reads: CAWTRSGYEQYF. The CDR3 DNA reads TGTGCCTGGACCAGGTCGGGGTACGAGCAGTACTTC. Using reference TRBV30 and TRBJ2-7 for the parts outside the CDR3, the full variable domain is SQTIHQWPATLVQPVGSPLSLECTVEGTSNPNLYWYRQAAGRGLQLLFYSVGIGQISSEVPQNLSASRPQDRQFILSSKKLLLSDSGFYLCAWTRSGYEQYFGPGTRLTVT.

With respect to this clone: Additional DNA sequences in this sample encode the identical CDR3. The chain employs TRBV19 and TRBJ2-3; a weak D match, TRBD2 (6 bases). CDR3 length: 15 residues. Germline V gene sequence: CDR1 LNHDA, CDR2 SQIVND (reference sequence). Between the trimmed V and J ends, which lost 1 base and 0 bases, there was a span of 8 bases. The CDR3 spells CASSIAGGSTDTQYF. DNA for the CDR3: TGTGCCAGTAGTATAGCTGGGGGGAGCACAGATACGCAGTATTTT.

The gene calls are TRBV19 and TRBJ1-2, with 10 bases identical to TRBD1. The germline V gene has CDR1 LNHDA and CDR2 SQIVND (reference sequence). V dropped 5 bases and J dropped 4; count of bases not matched to a gene: 13. The CDR3 spans 17 residues. The CDR3 region has the DNA TGTGCCAGTAGTGAATCCGGGACAGGGGCTCAAATCTATGGCTACACCTTC. Its translation is CASSESGTGAQIYGYTF.

The chain employs TRBV7-3 and TRBJ1-1, with a possible D match to TRBD1 (5 bases). Trimming cost V 5 bases and J 10 bases, with 17 bases left between them. Germline CDR1 SGHTA, CDR2 FQGTGA. The CDR3 has 13 residues. CDR3 sequence: CASSPGEGNRAFF. As DNA, the CDR3 is TGTGCCAGCAGCCCGGGGGAGGGTAATCGAGCTTTCTTT.

The genes are TRBV7-9 and TRBJ1-3; D is undetermined. CDR3 length: 15 amino acids. Between the trimmed V and J ends, which lost 5 bases and 0 bases, there was a span of 11 bases. The V gene's germline CDR1 is SEHNR and CDR2 FQNEAQ (reference sequence). The CDR3 sequence: CASSTLGGSGNTIYF. The CDR3 nucleotides read TGTGCCAGCAGCACCCTCGGAGGCTCTGGAAACACCATATATTTT.

Worth noting for this clone: The same CDR3 is also encoded by other DNA sequences in this sample. V gene TRBV27 combines with J gene TRBJ2-7, with 7 positions matching TRBD1. CDR1 and CDR2 (germline): MNHEY, SMNVEV (reference sequence). Germline trimming cut 3 bases from V and 3 bases from J; bases unmatched to any gene: 2. The CDR3 runs 13 residues. The CDR3 DNA follows: TGTGCCAGCAGTTTGAGACAGGGCTACGAGCAGTACTTC. Its translation is CASSLRQGYEQYF.

The rearrangement uses TRBV11-2 and TRBJ2-1; 10 bases are a match to TRBD2. With 2 bases clipped from V and 9 bases from J, the junction kept 7 bases outside the gene matches. The germline V gene has CDR1 SGHAT and CDR2 FQNNGV. The CDR3 covers 15 residues. CDR3 loop: CASSLIAGGRGEQFF. CDR3 sequence (DNA): TGTGCCAGCAGCTTAATAGCGGGGGGAAGGGGTGAGCAGTTCTTC.

This clone came up a few times. The V and J genes are TRBV5-1 and TRBJ1-5; 8 positions agree with TRBD1. The CDR3 is 14 amino acids. The V segment lost 4 bases and the J segment 6 bases; nucleotides outside the gene matches: 6. The germline gives CDR1 SGHRS, CDR2 YFSETQ. The CDR3 DNA reads as TGCGCCAGCAGCACTGGGGACAGGAGTCAGCCCCAGCATTTT. It specifies CASSTGDRSQPQHF.

The chain uses TRBV2 and TRBJ1-1; 8 bases match TRBD1. J was trimmed by 4 bases and V by 8 bases; bases with no gene match: 6. Per germline, CDR1 SNHLY and CDR2 FYNNEI. The CDR3 sequence is 13 residues long. CDR3 DNA: TGTGCCAGCCAAAAAACAGGGGGCACTGAAGCTTTCTTT. The encoded protein is CASQKTGGTEAFF.

This chain uses TRBV2 with TRBJ1-2; the match to TRBD1 covers 8 bases. Germline values: CDR1 SNHLY, CDR2 FYNNEI. With 7 bases clipped from V and 4 bases from J, the junction kept 8 bases outside the gene matches. This CDR3 has 14 amino acids. CDR3 protein: CASMRTGWAYGYTF. The CDR3 coding sequence is TGTGCCAGCATGAGGACAGGGTGGGCCTATGGCTACACCTTC.

This clone occurred a few times. The rearrangement links TRBV6-5 to TRBJ1-1; 8 nucleotides match TRBD1. J was trimmed by 10 bases and V by 4 bases; bases with no gene match: 5. Germline V lookup: CDR1 MNHEY, CDR2 SVGAGI. CDR3 size: 12 residues. CDR3 DNA: TGTGCCAGCAGTTTCACAGGGGGGTTAGCTTTCTTT. Translated: CASSFTGGLAFF.

The chain is built from TRBV7-6 and TRBJ2-7, with 10 positions matching TRBD2. V trimming: 6 bases; J trimming: 1 base; junction bases outside the gene matches: 9. Looked up from germline, CDR1 is SGHVS and CDR2 is FNYEAQ. The CDR3 covers 16 residues. The CDR3 DNA reads TGTGCCAGCAGTTTATTAACTAGCGGGGAATCCTACGAGCAGTACTTC. Translating gives CASSLLTSGESYEQYF.

V usage is TRBV5-4 and J usage is TRBJ2-5, with 9 positions matching TRBD2. From germline, CDR1 is SGHNT and CDR2 YYREEE (reference sequence). V lost 6 bases to trimming and J lost 5 bases; unmatched junction nucleotides: 5. The CDR3 runs to 13 residues. CDR3 nucleotide sequence: TGTGCCAGCACTAGCGGGGCGGGGGAGACCCAGTACTTC. It codes for CASTSGAGETQYF.

DNA for the CDR3: TGTGCCAGCAGCTTAAGACAGGGAGACACCGGGGAGCTGTTTTTT. It codes for CASSLRQGDTGELFF. The rearrangement uses TRBV7-9 and TRBJ2-2; 7 bases match TRBD1. V was pared by 2 bases and J by 3 bases, with 3 bases of the junction left unmatched. The CDR3 spans 15 residues. CDR1 is SEHNR and CDR2 is FQNEAQ in the germline V gene (reference sequence). The whole variable domain, filled in from reference TRBV7-9 and TRBJ2-2, reads DTGVSQNPRHKITKRGQNVTFRCDPISEHNRLYWYRQTLGQGPEFLTYFQNEAQLEKSRLLSDRFSAERPKGSFSTLEIQRTEQGDSAMYLCASSLRQGDTGELFFGEGSRLTVL.

The V gene is TRBV7-3, the J gene TRBJ1-1, with TRBD1 as a possible D gene (6 bases). With 5 bases removed from V and 3 bases from J, the gap between germline ends came to 10 bases. Germline CDR1 and CDR2: SGHTA and FQGTGA. The CDR3 contains 13 residues. The CDR3 DNA sequence: TGTGCCAGCAGCCGGGACATGCACACTGAAGCTTTCTTT. This encodes CASSRDMHTEAFF.

This chain links TRBV7-2 with TRBJ2-5, with TRBD2 as a possible D gene (6 bases). Germline V CDR1 and CDR2: SGHTA, FQGNSA. The CDR3 loop spans 15 amino acids. V lost 5 bases to trimming and J lost 7 bases, with 20 bases between them. This chain's CDR3 is CASSPPPRGWGTQYF. The CDR3 DNA follows: TGTGCCAGCAGCCCCCCCCCTCGGGGGTGGGGGACCCAGTACTTC.

The chain combines TRBV7-9 with TRBJ1-3; D is unclear. V lost 3 bases and J 2 bases, leaving 8 bases between the germline ends. In germline, CDR1 is SEHNR, CDR2 FQNEAQ (reference sequence). The CDR3 has 14 amino acids. CDR3 in DNA: TGTGCCAGCAGCTTCGGAGGGACTGGAAACACCATATATTTT. It yields the protein CASSFGGTGNTIYF.

This chain uses TRBV5-1 with TRBJ2-5; 8 nucleotides line up with TRBD1. V lost 7 bases and J lost 7; bases outside the gene matches: 9. From germline, CDR1 is SGHRS and CDR2 YFSETQ. This CDR3 contains 13 residues. CDR3 nucleotides: TGCGCCAGCCGGGACAGGACATTGATGACCCAGTACTTC. As protein: CASRDRTLMTQYF. The full variable domain, in which reference TRBV5-1 and TRBJ2-5 provide the parts outside the CDR3, is KAGVTQTPRYLIKTRGQQVTLSCSPISGHRSVSWYQQTPGQGLQFLFEYFSETQRNKGNFPGRFSGRQFSNSRSEMNVSTLELGDSALYLCASRDRTLMTQYFGPGTRLLVL.

This clone appeared a single time. J is TRBJ1-1 and V is TRBV19; 10 bases are shared with TRBD1. The V gene end was trimmed by 6 bases and the J gene end by 6 bases; junction bases not matched to a gene: 10. The germline gives CDR1 LNHDA, CDR2 SQIVND (reference sequence). The CDR3 loop spans 15 amino acids. CDR3 nucleotide sequence: TGTGCCAGTAGGCGAATACAGGGGACAGGGGCTGAAGCTTTCTTT. It codes for CASRRIQGTGAEAFF.

The chain joins TRBV7-8 to TRBJ1-1; D call uncertain. The V and J ends lost 0 bases and 5 bases respectively, with 13 bases between them. Germline V gives CDR1 SGHVS, CDR2 FQNEAQ. The CDR3 is 15 amino acids. The CDR3 here is CASSLARARGTEAFF. The CDR3 DNA reads as TGTGCCAGCAGCTTAGCAAGGGCACGAGGGACTGAAGCTTTCTTT.

This clone has just one count. The junction differs from germline at one of its ends, possibly a read error. The gene calls are TRBV12-3 or TRBV12-4 and TRBJ1-1, with 8 bases that match TRBD1. The CDR3 is 12 residues long. CDR3 in DNA: TGTGCCAGCAGCTCGGACAGGGTGAGGGTTTCCTTT. This encodes CASSSDRVRVSF.